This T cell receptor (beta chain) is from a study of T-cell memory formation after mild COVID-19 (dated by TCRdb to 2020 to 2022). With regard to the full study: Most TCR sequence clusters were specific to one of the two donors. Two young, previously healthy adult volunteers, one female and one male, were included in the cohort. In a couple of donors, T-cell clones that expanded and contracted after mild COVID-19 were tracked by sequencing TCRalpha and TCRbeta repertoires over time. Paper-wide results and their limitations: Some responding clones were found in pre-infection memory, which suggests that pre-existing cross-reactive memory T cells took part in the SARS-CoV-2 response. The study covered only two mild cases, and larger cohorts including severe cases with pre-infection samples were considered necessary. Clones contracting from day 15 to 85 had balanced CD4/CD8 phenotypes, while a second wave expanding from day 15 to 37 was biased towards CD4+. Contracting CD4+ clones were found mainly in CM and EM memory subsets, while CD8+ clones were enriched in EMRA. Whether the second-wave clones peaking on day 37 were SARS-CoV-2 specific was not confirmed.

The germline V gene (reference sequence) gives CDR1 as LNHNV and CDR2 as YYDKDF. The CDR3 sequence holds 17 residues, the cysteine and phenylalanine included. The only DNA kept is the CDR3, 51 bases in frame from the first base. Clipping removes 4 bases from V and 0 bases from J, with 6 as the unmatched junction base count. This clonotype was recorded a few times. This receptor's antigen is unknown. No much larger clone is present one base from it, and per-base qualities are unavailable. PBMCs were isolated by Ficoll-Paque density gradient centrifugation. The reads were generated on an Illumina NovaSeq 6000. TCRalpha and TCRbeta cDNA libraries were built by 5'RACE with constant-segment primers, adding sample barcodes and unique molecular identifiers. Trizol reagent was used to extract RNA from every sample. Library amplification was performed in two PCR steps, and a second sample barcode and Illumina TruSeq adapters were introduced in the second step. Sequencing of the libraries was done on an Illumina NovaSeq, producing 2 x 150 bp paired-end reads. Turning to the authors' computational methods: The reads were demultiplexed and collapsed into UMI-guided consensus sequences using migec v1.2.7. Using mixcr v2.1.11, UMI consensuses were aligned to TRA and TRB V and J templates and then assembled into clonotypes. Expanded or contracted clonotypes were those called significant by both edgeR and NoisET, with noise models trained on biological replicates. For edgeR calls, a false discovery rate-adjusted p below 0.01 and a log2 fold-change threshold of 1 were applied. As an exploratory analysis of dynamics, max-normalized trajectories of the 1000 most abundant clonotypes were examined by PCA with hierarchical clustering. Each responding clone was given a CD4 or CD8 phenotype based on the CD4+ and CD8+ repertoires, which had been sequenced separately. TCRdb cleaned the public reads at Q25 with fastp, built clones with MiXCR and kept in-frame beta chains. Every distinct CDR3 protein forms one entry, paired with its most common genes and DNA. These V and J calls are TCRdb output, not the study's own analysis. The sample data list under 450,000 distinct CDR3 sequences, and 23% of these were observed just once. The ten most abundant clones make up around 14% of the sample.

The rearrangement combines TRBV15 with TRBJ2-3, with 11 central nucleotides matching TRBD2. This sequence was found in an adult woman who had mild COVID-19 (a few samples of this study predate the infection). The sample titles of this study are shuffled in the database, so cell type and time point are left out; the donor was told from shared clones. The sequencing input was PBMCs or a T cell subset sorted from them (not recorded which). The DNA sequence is TGTGCCACCAGCACGTTAGCGGGAGGGCCTAGCACAGATACGCAGTATTTT. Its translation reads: CATSTLAGGPSTDTQYF. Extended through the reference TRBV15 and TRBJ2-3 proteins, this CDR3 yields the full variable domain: DAMVIQNPRYQVTQFGKPVTLSCSQTLNHNVMYWYQQKSSQAPKLLFHYYDKDFNNEADTPDNFQSRRPNTSFCFLDIRSPGLGDTAMYLCATSTLAGGPSTDTQYFGPGTRLTVL.